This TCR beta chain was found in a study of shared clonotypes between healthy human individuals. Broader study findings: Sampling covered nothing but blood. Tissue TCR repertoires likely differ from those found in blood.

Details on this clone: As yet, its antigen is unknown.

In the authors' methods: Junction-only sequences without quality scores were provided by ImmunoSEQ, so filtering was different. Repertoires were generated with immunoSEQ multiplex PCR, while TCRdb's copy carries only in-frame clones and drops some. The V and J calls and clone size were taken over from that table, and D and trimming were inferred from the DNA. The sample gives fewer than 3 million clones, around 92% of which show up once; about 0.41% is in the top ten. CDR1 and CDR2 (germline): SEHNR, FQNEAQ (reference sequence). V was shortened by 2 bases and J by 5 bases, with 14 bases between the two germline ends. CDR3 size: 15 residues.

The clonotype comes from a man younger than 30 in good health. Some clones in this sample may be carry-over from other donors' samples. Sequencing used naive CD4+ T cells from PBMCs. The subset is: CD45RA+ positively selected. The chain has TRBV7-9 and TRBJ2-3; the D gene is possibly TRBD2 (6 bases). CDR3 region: CASSLRGGPGDTQYF. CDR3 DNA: TGTGCCAGCAGCTTACGTGGAGGGCCGGGAGATACGCAGTATTTT.